A single sample is the source of the 25 T cell receptor beta chains below, sequenced in a study of CD8+CD57+ T cells in acquired aplastic anemia. Sequencing involved patients with CD8+CD57+ cell expansion previously shown by flow cytometry. TCR beta VDJ and CDR3 were profiled, and genomic DNA was the template. Using its own MiXCR run on the reads, TCRdb lists one record per CDR3 protein. The sample yields hundreds of thousands of distinct CDR3 sequences, more than 25% seen once. Sequenced material: sorted CD4+, CD8+, or CD8+CD57+ T cells (not recorded which) from PBMCs. Receptors were obtained from a human donor with aplastic anemia.

This clonotype showed up many times. The genes are TRBV7-2 and TRBJ2-7; 8 positions match TRBD1. The CDR3 has 15 residues. V trimming: 1 base; J trimming: 3 bases; junction bases outside the gene matches: 5. Per germline, CDR1 SGHTA and CDR2 FQGNSA. CDR3 loop: CASSLVVGQGYEQYF. The CDR3 region has the DNA TGTGCCAGCAGCTTAGTTGTAGGACAGGGCTACGAGCAGTACTTC. The whole variable domain, remainder taken from reference TRBV7-2 and TRBJ2-7, is GAGVSQSPSNKVTEKGKDVELRCDPISGHTALYWYRQSLGQGLEFLIYFQGNSAPDKSGLPSDRFSAERTGGSVSTLTIQRTQQEDSAVYLCASSLVVGQGYEQYFGPGTRLTVT.

Ten or more counts support this clonotype. The rearrangement links TRBV20-1 to TRBJ2-6; maybe TRBD1 (5 bases). CDR1 and CDR2 from the germline V gene are DFQATT and SNEGSKA (reference sequence). CDR3 size: 14 residues. V was clipped by 1 base and J by 1 base, with 5 bases between them. In DNA, the CDR3 is TGCAGTGCTAGAGCAGGGTCTGGGGCCAACGTCCTGACTTTC. Protein: CSARAGSGANVLTF.

J is TRBJ1-2 and V is TRBV7-2; D unclear. The CDR3 contains 13 residues. The V and J ends lost 5 bases and 2 bases respectively, with 9 bases between them. Germline values: CDR1 SGHTA, CDR2 FQGNSA. In DNA form, the CDR3 reads TGTGCCAGCAGCCAAGGCATCAACTATGGCTACACCTTC. Translating it yields CASSQGINYGYTF. Full variable domain (rest looked up from reference TRBV7-2 and TRBJ1-2): GAGVSQSPSNKVTEKGKDVELRCDPISGHTALYWYRQSLGQGLEFLIYFQGNSAPDKSGLPSDRFSAERTGGSVSTLTIQRTQQEDSAVYLCASSQGINYGYTFGSGTRLTVV.

The chain uses TRBV5-1 and TRBJ1-3; D possibly corresponds to TRBD1 (5 bases). This CDR3 has 18 residues. CDR1 is SGHRS, CDR2 YFSETQ, per germline. V lost 6 bases and J lost 0, with 22 bases in between. The CDR3, as DNA: TGCGCCAGCATGCCAGGGTCCATACTAGGCGCCTCTGGAAACACCATATATTTT. Translation: CASMPGSILGASGNTIYF.

The chain is built from TRBV28 and TRBJ1-2; TRBD1 is a possible D gene (6 bases). V lost 6 bases, J lost 6 bases, and 14 bases lay in between. Per the germline V gene, CDR1 is MDHEN and CDR2 is SYDVKM. The CDR3 loop spans 13 amino acids. The CDR3 protein is CASRQDSANGYTF. In nucleotides, the CDR3 is TGTGCCAGCAGACAGGACAGCGCAAATGGCTACACCTTC.

This clonotype was observed a few times. The chain uses TRBV5-5 and TRBJ2-7; TRBD1 might be the D (6 bases). V dropped 0 bases and J dropped 7 bases, with 14 bases sitting between them. Germline-derived CDR1 and CDR2 are SGHKS and YYEKEE (reference sequence). The CDR3 has 14 residues. This chain's CDR3 is CASSLEDRNLEQYF. The CDR3 bases are TGTGCCAGCAGCTTGGAGGACAGAAATCTAGAGCAGTACTTC.

This clonotype was recorded at least ten times. This sequence joins TRBV2 and TRBJ1-2; the D is unclear. The V gene's germline CDR1 is SNHLY and CDR2 FYNNEI. V was trimmed by 3 bases and J by 8 bases, leaving 10 bases between them. The CDR3 runs 12 residues. The CDR3 DNA sequence: TGTGCCAGCAGTGACCCGGTGGAGGGCTACACCTTC. It specifies CASSDPVEGYTF. Full variable domain (remainder filled in from reference TRBV2 and TRBJ1-2): EPEVTQTPSHQVTQMGQEVILRCVPISNHLYFYWYRQILGQKVEFLVSFYNNEISEKSEIFDDQFSVERPDGSNFTLKIRSTKLEDSAMYFCASSDPVEGYTFGSGTRLTVV.

In this sample, this clonotype turned up many times. The chain joins TRBV25-1 to TRBJ1-4; D ambiguous. The germline CDR1 and CDR2 sequences are MGHDK and SYGVNS. This CDR3 has 15 amino acids. The germline V and J ends were trimmed by 4 bases and 5 bases, with 14 bases remaining between them. The CDR3 DNA reads as TGTGCCAGCAGTGGCCTCGATAGATGGAATGAAAAACTGTTTTTT. This gives the protein CASSGLDRWNEKLFF. The full variable domain, in which reference TRBV25-1 and TRBJ1-4 provide the parts outside the CDR3, is EADIYQTPRYLVIGTGKKITLECSQTMGHDKMYWYQQDPGMELHLIHYSYGVNSTEKGDLSSESTVSRIRTEHFPLTLESARPSHTSQYLCASSGLDRWNEKLFFGSGTQLSVL.

This clonotype was picked up a small number of times. J is TRBJ2-1 and V is TRBV9; 12 bases are a match to TRBD2. The V segment lost 7 bases and the J segment 7 bases; nucleotides outside the gene matches: 9. The CDR3 is 15 residues long. Germline assignment: CDR1 SGDLS and CDR2 YYNGEE. This CDR3 reads CASSGTSGSTNEQFF. The CDR3 nucleotides are TGTGCCAGCTCCGGGACTAGCGGGTCAACGAATGAGCAGTTCTTC.

With respect to this clonotype: One junction end does not reproduce the germline sequence, and a read error may be involved. The genes are TRBV9 and TRBJ1-2; 8 bases map to TRBD1. Germline CDR1 SGDLS, CDR2 YYNGEE. The CDR3 is made up of 15 amino acids. In DNA form, the CDR3 reads TGTGCCAGCAGCGCGCGACAGGGGACTTCCTATGGCTGCACCTTC. Protein sequence: CASSARQGTSYGCTF.

This clonotype occurred a few times. The genes are TRBV29-1 and TRBJ1-2; D not resolved. The CDR3 covers 13 residues. The germline CDR1 and CDR2 sequences are SQVTM and ANQGSEA. Trimming shortened V by 3 bases and J by 4 bases, and 12 bases separated the two germline ends. DNA of the CDR3: TGCAGCGTTGATGACAAGTACATCTATGGCTACACCTTC. The encoded protein is CSVDDKYIYGYTF.

This clonotype was seen a single time. One junction end disagrees with the germline gene, perhaps due to a read error. This chain joins TRBV14 and TRBJ2-1; 7 positions agree with TRBD1. Germline-derived CDR1 and CDR2 are SGHDN and FVKESK. The CDR3 has 15 residues. The CDR3, as DNA: TGTGCCAGCAGCGGCGGACAGGCCTTCTACAATGAGCAGCTCTTC. Translating it yields CASSGGQAFYNEQLF.

Turning to this clonotype: One junction end disagrees with the germline gene, perhaps due to a read error. The genes are TRBV6-1 and TRBJ1-3; D unresolved. This CDR3 is built from 15 residues. The germline CDR1 and CDR2 sequences are MNHNS and SASEGT. CDR3 residues: CASREGVPSGDTIYF. CDR3 coding DNA: TGTGCCAGCAGAGAGGGCGTTCCTTCTGGAGACACCATATATTTT.

The chain uses TRBV28 and TRBJ2-1, with 7 bases fitting TRBD1. This CDR3 spans 14 amino acids. With V trimmed by 10 bases and J by 4 bases, 10 bases remained unmatched. Germline loops: CDR1 MDHEN, CDR2 SYDVKM. CDR3 sequence: CAIAPDREYNEQFF. The CDR3 DNA is TGTGCCATCGCGCCCGACAGGGAGTACAATGAGCAGTTCTTC.

This clonotype was counted between two and nine times. The chain is built from TRBV7-2 and TRBJ2-5; 8 nucleotides line up with TRBD1. This CDR3 is 16 amino acids long. Per the germline V gene, CDR1 is SGHTA and CDR2 is FQGNSA. J lost 5 bases, V lost 3 bases, and 11 bases had no gene match. The CDR3 bases are TGTGCCAGCAGCTTTCAGGGACAGGTCTTGGGCGAGACCCAGTACTTC. Amino acids: CASSFQGQVLGETQYF.

This clonotype occurred many times. The chain recombines TRBV7-3 with TRBJ2-5, with 8 nucleotides matching TRBD1. The CDR3 is 15 residues long. Trimming removed 0 bases from V and 4 bases from J; junction bases left unmatched: 4. Looked up from germline, CDR1 is SGHTA and CDR2 is FQGTGA. In nucleotides, the CDR3 is TGTGCCAGCAGCTTAACCGGGACAGGAGGAGAGACCCAGTACTTC. Protein sequence: CASSLTGTGGETQYF.

This clonotype has a handful of counts. The genes are TRBV30 and TRBJ1-3; D call uncertain. The CDR3 has 12 residues. Looked up from germline, CDR1 is GTSNPN and CDR2 is SVGIG (reference sequence). With 2 bases removed from V and 3 bases from J, the gap between germline ends came to 5 bases. The CDR3 bases are TGTGCCTGGAGTAGTGGTGGAAACACCATATATTTT. As protein: CAWSSGGNTIYF.

This clonotype was counted ten times or more. The chain links TRBV25-1 to TRBJ1-1; D is uncertain. Germline values: CDR1 MGHDK, CDR2 SYGVNS. This CDR3 region has 12 residues. The V end lost 3 bases, the J end lost 9 bases, and 11 bases lay between the germline ends. CDR3 sequence (DNA): TGTGCCAGCAGTGATCGGGCCTCCAAAGCTTTCTTT. Amino acid sequence: CASSDRASKAFF.

On this clonotype itself: This may stem from a read error, because a much larger clone lies one nucleotide away. J is TRBJ1-2 and V is TRBV7-3, with D maybe TRBD1 (5 bases). Trimming cost V 0 bases and J 4 bases, with 15 bases left between them. The CDR3 contains 16 residues. CDR1 is SGHTA and CDR2 is FQGTGA in the germline V gene. Here the CDR3 DNA reads TGTGCCAGCAGCTTAACCCCGCGAACTGGGGGCTATGGCTACACCTTC. This sequence encodes CASSLTPRTGGYGYTF.

This clonotype showed up many times. V and J are TRBV11-3 and TRBJ2-7; 9 nucleotides align to TRBD2. Per the germline V gene, CDR1 is SGHNT and CDR2 is YENEEA. Losses at the gene ends were 8 bases for V and 1 base for J; bases not matched to a gene: 9. The CDR3 runs to 15 residues. CDR3 loop: CASSSAGLASYEQYF. Here the CDR3 DNA reads TGTGCCAGCTCCTCAGCGGGACTAGCTTCCTACGAGCAGTACTTC.

This clonotype came up many times. The rearrangement links TRBV4-2 to TRBJ1-2; no clear D. The germline V gene has CDR1 LGHNA and CDR2 YNFKEQ. CDR3 size: 14 residues. The V end was cut by 1 base, the J end by 4 bases, with 10 bases between. The CDR3 DNA sequence: TGTGCCAGCAGCCAAGGAGGGATGTCCTATGGCTACACCTTC. It yields the protein CASSQGGMSYGYTF.

The V and J genes are TRBV2 and TRBJ2-7; D is possibly TRBD2 (6 bases). With 4 bases removed from V and 6 bases from J, the gap between germline ends came to 13 bases. The CDR3 runs to 13 residues. CDR1 is SNHLY and CDR2 is FYNNEI in the germline V gene. The CDR3 reads CASSVDGGLEQYF. The CDR3 DNA reads TGTGCCAGCAGTGTCGACGGAGGGCTCGAGCAGTACTTC.

This clonotype was picked up many times. This sequence joins TRBV7-8 and TRBJ1-1; 9 nucleotides align to TRBD1. Losses at the gene ends were 1 base for V and 3 bases for J; bases not matched to a gene: 0. The CDR3 extends over 14 amino acids. Germline V gene data show CDR1 as SGHVS and CDR2 as FQNEAQ. The CDR3: CASSLGTGDTEAFF. Here the CDR3 DNA reads TGTGCCAGCAGCTTAGGGACAGGGGACACTGAAGCTTTCTTT.

This clonotype was seen repeatedly, ten times or more. The chain has TRBV4-2 and TRBJ2-7; D call uncertain. V lost 0 bases, J lost 2 bases, and 11 bases lay in between. The CDR3 length is 15 residues. The V gene's germline CDR1 is LGHNA and CDR2 YNFKEQ. CDR3 residues: CASSQETGPTYEQYF. Written as DNA, the CDR3 is TGTGCCAGCAGCCAAGAGACTGGACCTACCTACGAGCAGTACTTC.

The chain recombines TRBV2 with TRBJ1-5; D is undetermined. The ends were cut back, 5 bases at V and 1 base at J, with 12 bases in the middle. The CDR3 runs 15 residues. The V gene's germline CDR1 is SNHLY and CDR2 FYNNEI. This CDR3 reads CASSPPGSSNQPQHF. The CDR3 DNA reads as TGTGCCAGCAGTCCGCCAGGTAGCAGCAATCAGCCCCAGCATTTT.